This T cell receptor beta chain comes out of a study of T cell clones after liver transplantation (dated by TCRdb to the late 2010s). General notes on the study: The samples were obtained from ITN030ST, a randomized trial that attempted immunosuppression withdrawal within 2 years after liver transplantation. Donor-reactive T cell clones were identified by TCRbeta sequencing after a pre-transplant mixed lymphocyte reaction and then tracked in post-transplant blood. As an antigen-independent comparator for donor-reactive sequences, third party-reactive TCRbeta sequences were also identified from pre-transplant MLRs. Three of the eight recipients were HCV-positive; the others were transplanted for non-autoimmune, non-viral indications. The subjects received no induction therapy and were kept on standard immunosuppression until randomization at 12-24 months post-transplant. Tolerance was defined as complete withdrawal of immunosuppression for at least one year without a rise in liver enzymes beyond twice the upper limit of normal. Blood samples were collected pre-transplant, pre-randomization before withdrawal, and post-randomization after either full withdrawal or failed withdrawal. The studied cohort comprised 8 liver transplant recipients, 3 classified as tolerant and 5 as non-tolerant.

Using immunoSEQ, frozen genomic DNA was subjected to high-throughput TCRbeta CDR3 sequencing, a process that included PCR amplification, mapping, bias correction and internal controls. From the authors' description of their analysis: Productive rearrangements were retained, and unique TCRbeta sequences were defined by the CDR3 nucleotide sequence together with the V and J gene. Donor-reactive sequences required at least 5-fold expansion in CFSE-low cells versus unstimulated pre-transplant cells and at least 0.01% frequency. Minimum frequency thresholds were set for each subject based on the unstimulated sample with the lowest template count, ensuring at least 90% detection power. Jensen-Shannon divergence between the top 1000 TCRbeta sequences after and before transplant was used to measure repertoire turnover. Two-sided Fisher's exact tests were used to test for changes in how often donor-reactive sequences were detected. The table comes from immuneACCESS by way of TCRdb, which keeps in-frame sequences with V and J called. Part of the clones is missing from these tables; in studies checked, under half for an unresolved V gene and the rest for unknown reasons. V and J calls and clone size are those listed in that table; D and trimming were worked out from the DNA. The sample table records some 75,000 clones; 75% to 85% of these occur just once. The ten largest account for about 0.6% of the sample.

The CDR3 measures 12 amino acids from cysteine to phenylalanine. Of all the DNA, just the CDR3 is kept, 36 bases in frame from base 1. V is cut back by 6 bases and J by 4 bases, with 2 bases in the junction unmatched. CDR1 MDHEN and CDR2 SYDVKM are derived from the germline V gene. The time point label here, explained by the study, means: pre-transplant. Thawed unstimulated PBMCs were stained for CD3, CD4 and CD8 and FACS-sorted into CD3+CD4+ and CD3+CD8+ populations. Randomization to immunosuppression withdrawal applied to every one of the 8 studied subjects. Genomic DNA was isolated with the Qiagen DNeasy Blood and Tissue Kit. On this clone: Its antigen is still unknown. Within one base of it there is no much larger clone, and no base qualities were kept.

Points the paper makes about the study in general: Without allograft tissue specimens, donor-reactive T cells may have migrated into the graft rather than being deleted. Because of small, heterogeneous patient numbers and non-standardized post-transplant time points, the conclusions were only preliminary. A greater decline was seen for donor-reactive sequences than for third party-reactive sequences, suggesting partial antigen-specific deletion unrelated to withdrawal success. In most of the 8 subjects, circulating donor-reactive CD4 TCRbeta sequences decreased significantly after transplant, regardless of tolerance or HCV status. After accounting for repertoire turnover, donor-reactive detection was significantly reduced in 7 of 8 subjects for CD4 and 8 of 8 for CD8. Low numbers of available donor cells limited the measurable donor-reactive repertoire in a couple of subjects.

This TCR was sampled from a human donor who received a liver transplant. This chain joins TRBV28 to TRBJ1-2; 7 bases in the middle match TRBD1. The sequencing used CD4+ T cells from blood, collected before liver transplant. The CDR3 reads as follows: CASSGTAYGYTF. The DNA reads TGTGCCAGCAGCGGGACAGCCTATGGCTACACCTTC.